This T cell receptor (beta chain) was captured by sequencing in a study of human T cells and chemical hapten exposure. TCRdb itself ran the RACE reads through MiXCR, one entry per CDR3 protein. The data contain approximately 180,000 distinct CDR3 sequences, 30% of them singletons. CDR1 is GTSNPN and CDR2 is SVGIG in the germline V gene (reference sequence). V lost 3 bases, J lost 6 bases, and 14 bases lay in between. The CDR3 covers 13 residues. This clonotype has just a few counts. Time point meaning: pre-sensitization, week 0. The treatment is: therapeutic diphenylcyclopropenone sensitization with weekly scalp DPC.

The V gene is TRBV30, the J gene TRBJ1-1, with a weak D call TRBD1 (6 bases). The receptor was isolated from a woman in her twenties or thirties with alopecia areata. Some clones in this sample may be carry-over from other donors' samples. The sequencing here drew on whole blood, taken in connection with sensitization to the hapten diphenylcyclopropenone (DPC). In DNA, the CDR3 is TGTGCCTGGAGGAACAGGGAATTCGCTGAAGCTTTCTTT. Its translation is CAWRNREFAEAFF.